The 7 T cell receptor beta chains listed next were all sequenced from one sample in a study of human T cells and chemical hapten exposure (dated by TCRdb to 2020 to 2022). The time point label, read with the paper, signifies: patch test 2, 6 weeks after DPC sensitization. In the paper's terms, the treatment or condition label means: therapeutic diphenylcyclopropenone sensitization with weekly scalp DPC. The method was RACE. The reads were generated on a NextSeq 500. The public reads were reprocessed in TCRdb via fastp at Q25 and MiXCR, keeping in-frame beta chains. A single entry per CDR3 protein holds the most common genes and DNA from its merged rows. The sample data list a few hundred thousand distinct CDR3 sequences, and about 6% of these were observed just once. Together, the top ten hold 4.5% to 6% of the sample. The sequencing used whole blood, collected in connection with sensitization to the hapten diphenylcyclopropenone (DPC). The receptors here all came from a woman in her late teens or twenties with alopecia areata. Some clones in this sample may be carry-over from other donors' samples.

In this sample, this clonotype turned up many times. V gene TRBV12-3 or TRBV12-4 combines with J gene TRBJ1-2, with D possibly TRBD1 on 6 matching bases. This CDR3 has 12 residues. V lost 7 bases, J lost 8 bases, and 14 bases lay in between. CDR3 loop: CASTDRTGGYTF. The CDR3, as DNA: TGTGCCAGCACCGACAGGACTGGCGGCTACACCTTC.

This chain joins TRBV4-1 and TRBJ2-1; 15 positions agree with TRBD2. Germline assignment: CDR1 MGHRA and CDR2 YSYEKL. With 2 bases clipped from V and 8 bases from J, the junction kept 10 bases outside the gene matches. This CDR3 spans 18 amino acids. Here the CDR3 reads CASSQRGLAGGPIDEQFF. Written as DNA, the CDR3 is TGCGCCAGCAGCCAACGAGGACTAGCGGGGGGGCCGATCGATGAGCAGTTCTTC.

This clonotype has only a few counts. This CDR3 reads CASSQVGKRLNTEAFF. The CDR3 DNA reads TGCGCCAGCAGCCAAGTCGGCAAAAGGCTTAACACTGAAGCTTTCTTT. The chain has TRBV4-1 and TRBJ1-1; D ambiguous. Trimming removed 1 base from V and 2 bases from J, with 14 bases in between. Germline loops: CDR1 MGHRA, CDR2 YSYEKL. The CDR3 length is 16 residues.

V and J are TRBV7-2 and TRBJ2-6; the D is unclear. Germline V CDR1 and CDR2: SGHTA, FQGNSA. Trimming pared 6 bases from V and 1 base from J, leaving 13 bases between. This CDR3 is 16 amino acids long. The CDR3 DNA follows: TGTGCCAGCAGTCCAAGCTGGCCGTCTGGGGCCAACGTCCTGACTTTC. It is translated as CASSPSWPSGANVLTF.

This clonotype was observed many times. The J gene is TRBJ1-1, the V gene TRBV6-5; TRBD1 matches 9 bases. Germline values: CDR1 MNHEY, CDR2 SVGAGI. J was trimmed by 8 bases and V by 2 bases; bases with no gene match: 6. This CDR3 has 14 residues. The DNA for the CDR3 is TGTGCCAGCAGTTACGATACAGGGGGCGAGGAAGCTTTCTTT. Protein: CASSYDTGGEEAFF.

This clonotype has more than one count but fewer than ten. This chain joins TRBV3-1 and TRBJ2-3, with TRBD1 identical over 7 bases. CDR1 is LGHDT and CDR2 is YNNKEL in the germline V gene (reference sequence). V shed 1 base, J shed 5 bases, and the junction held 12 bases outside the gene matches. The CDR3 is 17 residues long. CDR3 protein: CASSQVETGQSIDTQYF. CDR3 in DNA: TGTGCCAGCAGCCAAGTGGAGACGGGACAGTCCATAGATACGCAGTATTTT.

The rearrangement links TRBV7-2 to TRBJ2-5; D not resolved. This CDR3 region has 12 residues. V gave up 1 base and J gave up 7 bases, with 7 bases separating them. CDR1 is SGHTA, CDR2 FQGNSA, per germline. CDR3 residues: CASSLDVRTQYF. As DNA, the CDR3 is TGTGCCAGCAGCTTAGATGTCAGGACCCAGTACTTC.